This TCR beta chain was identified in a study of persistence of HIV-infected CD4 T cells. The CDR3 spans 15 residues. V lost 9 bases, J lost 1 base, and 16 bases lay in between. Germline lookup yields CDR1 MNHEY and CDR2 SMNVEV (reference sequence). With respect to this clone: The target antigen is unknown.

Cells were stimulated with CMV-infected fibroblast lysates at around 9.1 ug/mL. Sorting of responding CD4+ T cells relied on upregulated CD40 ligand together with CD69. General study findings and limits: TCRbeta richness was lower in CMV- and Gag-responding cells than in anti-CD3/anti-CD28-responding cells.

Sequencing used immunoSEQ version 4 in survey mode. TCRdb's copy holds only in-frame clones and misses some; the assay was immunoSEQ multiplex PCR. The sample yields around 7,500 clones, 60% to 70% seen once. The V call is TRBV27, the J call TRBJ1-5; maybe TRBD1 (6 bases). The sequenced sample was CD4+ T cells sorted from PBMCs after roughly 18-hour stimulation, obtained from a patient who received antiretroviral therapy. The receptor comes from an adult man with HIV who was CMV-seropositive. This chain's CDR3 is CASRGGTTSNQPQHF. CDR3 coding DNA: TGTGCCAGTCGAGGGGGGACCACCAGCAATCAGCCCCAGCATTTT.